What follows is one TCR beta chain and its context. Antigen specificity is unknown. These data come from a study of OX40 agonist ivuxolimab in advanced cancers. With 6 bases clipped from V and 4 bases from J, the junction kept 4 bases outside the gene matches. CDR3 length equals 12 residues. The V gene's germline CDR1 is SQVTM and CDR2 ANQGSEA. Study-level findings and limits: Expanded peripheral T cell antigen specificity was not determined. On average, CD8+ T cells had more expanded clones than CD4+. Low levels of normalized T-cell clonal expansion also appeared in some nonresponders.

Method: immunoSEQ multiplex PCR; TCRdb's copy keeps in-frame clones and lacks some. The table includes over 45,000 clones, just over 85% detected once. The chain employs TRBV29-1 and TRBJ2-7; 9 bases match TRBD1. The input for sequencing was CD4+ or CD8+ T cells sorted from blood, taken in a trial of the OX40 agonist ivuxolimab. This TCR came from an adult with an advanced solid tumor such as melanoma, head and neck, liver or kidney cancer. The CDR3 reads CSVGGQGYEQYF. The CDR3 DNA is TGCAGCGTCGGGGGACAGGGTTACGAGCAGTACTTC.